The 27 T cell receptor beta chains listed next were all sequenced from one sample in a study of T cells in localized non-small cell lung cancer. The table came from immunoSEQ multiplex PCR; TCRdb's copy has only in-frame clones and leaves some out. The sample has about 24,000 clones, roughly 90% seen once; the top ten hold over 20%. Here the sequenced sample was peripheral blood, taken before any cancer treatment. The origin of the receptors is a man aged 40-75 years with stage I squamous cell lung carcinoma.

This clone has only one observation. The rearrangement joins TRBV10-3 to TRBJ1-2, with TRBD1 matching over 11 bases. V lost 0 bases, J lost 2 bases, and 8 bases stayed unmatched. This CDR3 region has 18 residues. Germline loops: CDR1 ENHRY, CDR2 SYGVKD. The CDR3 spells CAISESDPGTGGNYGYTF. The CDR3, as DNA: TGTGCCATCAGTGAGTCAGACCCCGGGACAGGGGGAAACTATGGCTACACCTTC.

This chain's CDR3 is CASSQSDREGEQYF. CDR3 sequence (DNA): TGCGCCAGCAGCCAGAGTGACAGGGAAGGGGAGCAGTACTTC. This chain joins TRBV4-3 and TRBJ2-7, with 7 bases matching TRBD1. Germline assignment: CDR1 LGHNA and CDR2 YSLEER. This CDR3 is 14 amino acids long. V gave up 3 bases and J gave up 7 bases; unmatched junction bases: 9.

This clone was detected once. V gene TRBV2 combines with J gene TRBJ2-1, with TRBD1 identical over 8 bases. This CDR3 is 12 amino acids long. V lost 7 bases to trimming and J lost 7 bases; unmatched junction nucleotides: 3. The germline CDR1 and CDR2 sequences are SNHLY and FYNNEI. The CDR3 spells CASIRQGNEQFF. CDR3 nucleotides: TGTGCCAGCATTCGACAGGGGAATGAGCAGTTCTTC.

This clone was detected once. This same CDR3 is encoded by further DNA sequences in the sample. This chain joins TRBV7-9 and TRBJ1-2; D is undetermined. The CDR3 has 13 amino acids. The V and J ends lost 1 base and 8 bases respectively, with 11 bases between them. Germline assignment: CDR1 SEHNR and CDR2 FQNEAQ (reference sequence). The CDR3 DNA sequence: TGTGCCAGCAGCTTAGGAGGGCTTGGGGGCTACACCTTC. Translated, it gives CASSLGGLGGYTF.

V is TRBV5-4 and J is TRBJ2-1, with D perhaps TRBD1 (5 bases). Germline V gives CDR1 SGHNT, CDR2 YYREEE (reference sequence). Trimming took 4 bases from V and 8 from J, leaving 13 bases between them. The CDR3 contains 13 residues. CDR3 coding DNA: TGTGCCAGCAGCCGAAGGGGTGTGGATGAGCAGTTCTTC. Amino acids: CASSRRGVDEQFF.

The V and J genes are TRBV19 and TRBJ2-1; possible D gene TRBD2, 6 bases. Germline V lookup: CDR1 LNHDA, CDR2 SQIVND (reference sequence). The CDR3 is 17 amino acids. Trimming shortened V by 7 bases and J by 9 bases, and 28 bases separated the two germline ends. CDR3 residues: CASKPLRLAGPKGEQFF. The CDR3 region has the DNA TGTGCCAGTAAGCCCCTGCGATTGGCGGGGCCGAAAGGTGAGCAGTTCTTC.

The chain is built from TRBV6-1 and TRBJ1-2, with 9 nucleotides matching TRBD1. CDR3 length equals 17 residues. The germline gives CDR1 MNHNS, CDR2 SASEGT. With V trimmed by 0 bases and J by 2 bases, 7 bases remained unmatched. DNA for the CDR3: TGTGCCAGCAGTGAAGCGGGACAGGGAGGGATAAACTATGGCTACACCTTC. Its translation is CASSEAGQGGINYGYTF.

As to this clone: One end of the junction does not line up with germline, which may come from a read error. The chain is built from TRBV29-1 and TRBJ1-1, with 9 bases fitting TRBD1. The CDR3 is 13 residues long. In germline, CDR1 is SQVTM, CDR2 ANQGSEA. In nucleotides, the CDR3 is TGCAGCGGGTCGGGCACAGGGGGCGAAGAGGGCGCCTTT. This translates into CSGSGTGGEEGAF.

V usage is TRBV29-1 and J usage is TRBJ2-3; D is unresolved. Per germline, CDR1 SQVTM and CDR2 ANQGSEA. V gave up 3 bases and J gave up 0 bases, with 10 bases separating them. There are 14 residues in the CDR3. This CDR3 reads CSVDTSASTDTQYF. CDR3 sequence (DNA): TGCAGCGTTGATACATCAGCTAGCACAGATACGCAGTATTTT.

The chain recombines TRBV4-3 with TRBJ2-5; 10 bases are a match to TRBD1. This CDR3 comprises 16 residues. V trimming: 3 bases; J trimming: 4 bases; junction bases outside the gene matches: 8. Germline V gene lookup returns CDR1 LGHNA and CDR2 YSLEER. The CDR3: CASSHGDRGLGETQYF. The CDR3 nucleotides read TGCGCCAGCAGCCACGGGGACAGGGGATTAGGAGAGACCCAGTACTTC.

The chain couples TRBV7-9 to TRBJ2-7; D ambiguous. The CDR3 has 13 amino acids. Trimming removed 4 bases at V and 1 base at J, with 8 bases between. The germline gives CDR1 SEHNR, CDR2 FQNEAQ (reference sequence). CDR3 region: CASSSDGSYEQYF. The CDR3, as DNA: TGTGCCAGCAGCTCGGACGGTTCCTACGAGCAGTACTTC.

The CDR3 coding sequence is TGCGCCAGCAGCGCTAGGGTTCTAAGCAACACTGAAGCTTTCTTT. Its protein product is CASSARVLSNTEAFF. The rearrangement joins TRBV5-1 to TRBJ1-1, with D unresolved. V gave up 4 bases and J gave up 2 bases, with 15 bases separating them. This CDR3 contains 15 residues. Germline loops: CDR1 SGHRS, CDR2 YFSETQ.

This sequence joins TRBV2 and TRBJ2-3; 9 positions match TRBD1. With V trimmed by 7 bases and J by 1 base, 6 bases remained unmatched. The CDR3 contains 15 residues. The V gene's germline CDR1 is SNHLY and CDR2 FYNNEI. CDR3 coding DNA: TGTGCCAGCAAAATGGACAGGGGTGGCACAGATACGCAGTATTTT. Translated, it gives CASKMDRGGTDTQYF.

The chain is built from TRBV11-2 and TRBJ1-2; D perhaps matches TRBD1 (5 bases). CDR1 and CDR2 from the germline V gene are SGHAT and FQNNGV. V gave up 3 bases and J gave up 5 bases, with 22 bases separating them. This CDR3 contains 17 residues. The CDR3 sequence: CASSFNPSVGAGYGYTF. CDR3 bases: TGTGCCAGCAGCTTTAATCCCTCCGTAGGGGCCGGGTATGGCTACACCTTC.

This rearrangement joins TRBV5-1 to TRBJ2-3; D uncertain. The CDR3 runs 14 residues. V lost 5 bases to trimming and J lost 3 bases, with 13 bases between them. The V gene's germline CDR1 is SGHRS and CDR2 YFSETQ. CDR3 loop: CASRDGSGTDTQYF. CDR3 nucleotide sequence: TGCGCCAGCAGAGACGGGTCCGGGACAGATACGCAGTATTTT. The entire variable domain, with the rest obtained from reference TRBV5-1 and TRBJ2-3, is as follows: KAGVTQTPRYLIKTRGQQVTLSCSPISGHRSVSWYQQTPGQGLQFLFEYFSETQRNKGNFPGRFSGRQFSNSRSEMNVSTLELGDSALYLCASRDGSGTDTQYFGPGTRLTVL.

This clone occurred a few times. The CDR3 sequence is CASSIRSGGDSYGYTF. DNA of the CDR3: TGTGCCAGTAGTATTAGGTCAGGGGGTGATAGCTATGGCTACACCTTC. The chain uses TRBV19 and TRBJ1-2; TRBD1 matches 7 bases. The germline V gene encodes CDR1 LNHDA and CDR2 SQIVND (reference sequence). There are 16 residues in the CDR3. Losses at the gene ends were 3 bases for V and 4 bases for J; bases not matched to a gene: 11. Complete variable domain (other parts from reference TRBV19 and TRBJ1-2): DGGITQSPKYLFRKEGQNVTLSCEQNLNHDAMYWYRQDPGQGLRLIYYSQIVNDFQKGDIAEGYSVSREKKESFPLTVTSAQKNPTAFYLCASSIRSGGDSYGYTFGSGTRLTVV.

The genes are TRBV10-2 and TRBJ2-1; 12 bases are a match to TRBD2. In germline, CDR1 is WSHSY, CDR2 SAAADI. J gave up 7 bases and V 10 bases, and 11 bases lay outside the gene matches. This CDR3 has 15 residues. In DNA, the CDR3 is TGCGCCACCGAAGTTACTAGCGGGGGGATTAATGAGCAGTTCTTC. It encodes CATEVTSGGINEQFF.

This clone was seen only a few times. The J gene is TRBJ1-1, the V gene TRBV2, with unresolved D. This CDR3 spans 13 amino acids. Between the trimmed V and J ends, which lost 6 bases and 4 bases, there was a span of 12 bases. Looked up from germline, CDR1 is SNHLY and CDR2 is FYNNEI. Here the CDR3 DNA reads TGTGCCAGCAGACCCGGTCGGGGCACTGAAGCTTTCTTT. Translating gives CASRPGRGTEAFF.

The chain couples TRBV7-9 to TRBJ2-7; 7 positions agree with TRBD1. Per germline, CDR1 SEHNR and CDR2 FQNEAQ (reference sequence). CDR3 length: 13 amino acids. With 4 bases clipped from V and 13 bases from J, the junction kept 13 bases outside the gene matches. This chain's CDR3 is CASSSRNGTDKYF. CDR3 DNA sequence: TGTGCCAGCAGCTCGCGGAATGGGACAGACAAATACTTC.

The chain has TRBV27 and TRBJ1-1; 8 bases are a match to TRBD1. Germline V gene data show CDR1 as MNHEY and CDR2 as SMNVEV (reference sequence). The CDR3 totals 12 residues. Losses at the gene ends were 10 bases for V and 5 bases for J; bases not matched to a gene: 6. The CDR3 loop is CATYRGGTEAFF. Here the CDR3 DNA reads TGTGCCACCTACAGGGGGGGAACTGAAGCTTTCTTT.

This chain joins TRBV5-4 and TRBJ1-6, with D perhaps TRBD1 (5 bases). The V gene's germline CDR1 is SGHNT and CDR2 YYREEE (reference sequence). Between the trimmed V and J ends, which lost 9 bases and 2 bases, there was a span of 9 bases. CDR3 size: 13 residues. The chain's CDR3 is CATRGAYNSPLHF. CDR3 in DNA: TGTGCCACCCGGGGCGCCTATAATTCACCCCTCCACTTT.

V gene TRBV5-1 combines with J gene TRBJ2-7; TRBD2 aligns across 8 bases. The trim removed 0 bases at V and 6 bases at J, leaving 5 bases unmatched. Germline V gives CDR1 SGHRS, CDR2 YFSETQ. The CDR3 has 14 residues. CDR3 DNA sequence: TGCGCCAGCAGCTTGGACAGCGGGGGAAGCGAGCAGTACTTC. Translation: CASSLDSGGSEQYF.

The V gene is TRBV7-2, the J gene TRBJ1-2; D remains ambiguous. The V gene's germline CDR1 is SGHTA and CDR2 FQGNSA. The CDR3 runs 13 residues. V was shortened by 2 bases and J by 5 bases, with 9 bases between the two germline ends. The CDR3 DNA reads as TGTGCCAGCAGCTTACAAGGCCTGTATGGCTACACCTTC. Translating gives CASSLQGLYGYTF. Full variable domain (remainder filled in from reference TRBV7-2 and TRBJ1-2): GAGVSQSPSNKVTEKGKDVELRCDPISGHTALYWYRQSLGQGLEFLIYFQGNSAPDKSGLPSDRFSAERTGGSVSTLTIQRTQQEDSAVYLCASSLQGLYGYTFGSGTRLTVV.

The gene calls are TRBV2 and TRBJ1-2, with TRBD1 matching 7 bases. Trimming took 5 bases from V and 7 from J; bases not matched to a gene: 7. CDR1 is SNHLY, CDR2 FYNNEI, per germline. The CDR3 loop spans 13 amino acids. CDR3 region: CASSQETGPGYTF. The CDR3 region has the DNA TGTGCCAGCAGTCAAGAGACAGGGCCTGGCTACACCTTC.

This sequence joins TRBV4-1 and TRBJ2-3; no firm D call. The V and J ends lost 1 base and 5 bases respectively, with 7 bases between them. The CDR3 runs to 13 residues. CDR1 and CDR2 from the germline V gene are MGHRA and YSYEKL. CDR3 region: CASSQVPQDTQYF. CDR3 coding DNA: TGCGCCAGCAGCCAAGTACCGCAAGATACGCAGTATTTT.

The rearrangement joins TRBV28 to TRBJ2-1; 7 nucleotides line up with TRBD1. This CDR3 has 14 amino acids. Germline V lookup: CDR1 MDHEN, CDR2 SYDVKM. Trimming removed 5 bases from V and 8 bases from J; junction bases left unmatched: 9. The CDR3 nucleotides read TGTGCCAGCAGTCTGCGACAGGGTCGCGATGAGCAGTTCTTC. Translating gives CASSLRQGRDEQFF.

The chain has TRBV29-1 and TRBJ1-1; the D gene is possibly TRBD1 (6 bases). The CDR3 totals 15 residues. CDR1 is SQVTM, CDR2 ANQGSEA, per germline. The V end was cut by 7 bases, the J end by 0 bases, with 18 bases between. CDR3 nucleotides: TGCAGCGCCGAACGGGGGGCCGCCATGAACACTGAAGCTTTCTTT. Translated: CSAERGAAMNTEAFF.